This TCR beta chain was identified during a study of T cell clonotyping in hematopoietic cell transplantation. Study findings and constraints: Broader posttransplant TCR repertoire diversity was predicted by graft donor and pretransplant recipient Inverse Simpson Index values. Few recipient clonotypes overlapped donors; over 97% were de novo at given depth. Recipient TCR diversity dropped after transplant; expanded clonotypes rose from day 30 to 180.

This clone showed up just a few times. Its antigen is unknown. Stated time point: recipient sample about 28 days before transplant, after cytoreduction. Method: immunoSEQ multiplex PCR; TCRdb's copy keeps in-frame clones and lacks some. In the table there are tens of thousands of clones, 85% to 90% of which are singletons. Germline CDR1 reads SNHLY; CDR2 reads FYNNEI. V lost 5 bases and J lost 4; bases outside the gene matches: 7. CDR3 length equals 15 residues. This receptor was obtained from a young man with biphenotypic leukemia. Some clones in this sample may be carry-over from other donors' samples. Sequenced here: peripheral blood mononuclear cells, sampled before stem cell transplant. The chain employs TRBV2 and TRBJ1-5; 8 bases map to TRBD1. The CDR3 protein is CASSSPDRGNQPQHF. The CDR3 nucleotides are TGTGCCAGCAGTTCCCCCGACAGGGGTAATCAGCCCCAGCATTTT.